The entry that follows covers one T cell receptor (beta chain) sequence. This CDR3 is 17 amino acids long. The data derive from a study of blood T cell repertoires in COVID-19. About the research overall: Sources were T cells, B-cell-depleted T cells, or PBMCs; the material itself was cDNA or gDNA.

Enrolled through a virtual design, the participants were between about 18 and 100 years of age and came from some 26 US areas. Participants were placed into cohorts based on the clinical history they reported. The data were produced by immunoSEQ multiplex PCR, yet TCRdb's version contains in-frame clones alone and is incomplete. The sample comprises some 250,000 clones, about 89% of which are singletons, and around 10% rests with the top ten. Specimen: PBMCs or T cells enriched from blood (not recorded which). The sequence came from a man aged 35-49 years who had recovered from COVID-19. V gene TRBV21-1 combines with J gene TRBJ2-6; the table calls TRBD2, which could not be checked here. TRBV21-1 is a listed pseudogene. CDR3 coding DNA: TGTGCCAGCAGCAAAGCGCTCGGGGGGCCTGGGGCCAACGTCCTGACTTTC. It codes for CASSKALGGPGANVLTF.